Listed below are T cell receptor beta chains from one sample, sequenced in a study of cytomegalovirus exposure and HLA in healthy donors. This table comes from immunoSEQ multiplex PCR, and its TCRdb copy is limited to in-frame clones, with some not included. This sample yields 150,000 to 200,000 clones, of which approximately 84% are seen a single time; roughly 5.2% belongs to the top ten. The sequenced sample consisted of PBMCs. The receptors originated from a girl between 5 and 17 years old in good health and CMV-seropositive. Both conserved end residues are part of each CDR3. Fields, in order: D gene, V gene, J gene, clone size, CDR3 protein, CDR3 DNA. The D gene is left open where the match is weak. Size is stated for part of the rows, as once, few or many counts, or as a class when the clone is expanded.

D: TRBD1
V: TRBV4-1
J: TRBJ2-7
size: .
CDR3: CASSQGQGGLYEQYF
DNA: TGCGCCAGCAGCCAAGGTCAAGGGGGCCTCTACGAGCAGTACTTC

D: .
V: TRBV2
J: TRBJ2-5
size: few
CDR3: CASCLGRQETQYF
DNA: TGTGCCAGCTGCTTGGGCCGCCAAGAGACCCAGTACTTC

D: TRBD1
V: TRBV6-1
J: TRBJ1-4
size: .
CDR3: CASSEARGQGYEKLFF
DNA: TGTGCCAGCAGTGAAGCGAGGGGACAGGGGTATGAAAAACTGTTTTTT

D: TRBD2
V: TRBV4-2
J: TRBJ2-3
size: .
CDR3: CASSQEGRRGGTDTQYF
DNA: TGTGCCAGCAGCCAAGAAGGGAGGCGGGGGGGCACAGATACGCAGTATTTT

D: .
V: TRBV6-5
J: TRBJ1-1
size: few
CDR3: CASSYGGVGTEAFF
DNA: TGTGCCAGCAGTTACGGGGGGGTGGGCACTGAAGCTTTCTTT

D: .
V: TRBV9
J: TRBJ1-2
size: .
CDR3: CASKYSWADSWGYTF
DNA: TGTGCCAGCAAGTATTCATGGGCAGATTCGTGGGGCTACACCTTC

D: .
V: TRBV6-1
J: TRBJ2-1
size: .
CDR3: CASKYGGEQFF
DNA: TGTGCCAGCAAATATGGCGGGGAGCAGTTCTTC

D: .
V: TRBV6-6
J: TRBJ1-1
size: once
CDR3: CASSRGEGKAFF
DNA: TGTGCCAGCAGCCGGGGAGAGGGAAAAGCTTTCTTT

D: .
V: TRBV7-2
J: TRBJ2-3
size: .
CDR3: CASTPRDTQYF
DNA: TGTGCCAGCACCCCCCGGGATACGCAGTATTTT

D: TRBD2
V: TRBV5-4
J: TRBJ2-1
size: .
CDR3: CASRTGGGLGEQFF
DNA: TGTGCCAGCAGGACCGGGGGGGGCCTGGGTGAGCAGTTCTTC

D: TRBD1
V: TRBV19
J: TRBJ2-6
size: .
CDR3: CASSAGTGYSGANVLTF
DNA: TGTGCCAGTAGTGCCGGGACAGGGTACTCTGGGGCCAACGTCCTGACTTTC

D: .
V: TRBV13
J: TRBJ1-2
size: .
CDR3: CASSLTMREGYTF
DNA: TGTGCCAGCAGCTTAACAATGAGGGAGGGCTACACCTTC

D: TRBD1
V: TRBV5-4
J: TRBJ2-5
size: .
CDR3: CASSTGTGGHQETQYF
DNA: TGTGCCAGCAGCACAGGGACAGGGGGTCACCAAGAGACCCAGTACTTC

D: .
V: TRBV7-9
J: TRBJ1-5
size: .
CDR3: CASSSEGVKQPQHF
DNA: TGTGCCAGCAGCTCCGAGGGGGTGAAGCAGCCCCAGCATTTT

D: TRBD2
V: TRBV6-5
J: TRBJ2-7
size: .
CDR3: CASSCAQRGGTYEQYF
DNA: TGTGCCAGCAGTTGCGCACAGCGGGGGGGTACCTACGAGCAGTACTTC

D: .
V: TRBV19
J: TRBJ1-2
size: once
CDR3: CASSLIGYGYTF
DNA: TGTGCCAGTAGCCTTATCGGGTATGGCTACACCTTC

D: TRBD1
V: TRBV7-9
J: TRBJ1-4
size: .
CDR3: CASRFTGDEKLFF
DNA: TGTGCCAGCAGGTTCACAGGGGATGAAAAACTGTTTTTT

D: TRBD2
V: TRBV2
J: TRBJ2-1
size: .
CDR3: CASSGASGGFYNEQFF
DNA: TGTGCCAGCAGTGGCGCTAGCGGGGGGTTCTACAATGAGCAGTTCTTC

D: .
V: TRBV9
J: TRBJ2-3
size: .
CDR3: CASSVALGSPTDTQYF
DNA: TGTGCCAGCAGCGTAGCTCTCGGGAGTCCGACAGATACGCAGTATTTT

D: TRBD2
V: TRBV6-5
J: TRBJ2-2
size: .
CDR3: CASSYTGGKNTGELFF
DNA: TGTGCCAGCAGTTACACGGGGGGGAAAAACACCGGGGAGCTGTTTTTT

D: .
V: TRBV9
J: TRBJ1-4
size: .
CDR3: CASSVRQSNEKLFF
DNA: TGTGCCAGCAGCGTGAGACAGTCTAATGAAAAACTGTTTTTT

D: .
V: TRBV9
J: TRBJ1-2
size: .
CDR3: CASGGVGERNTF
DNA: TGTGCCAGCGGGGGGGTTGGGGAACGGAACACCTTC

D: .
V: TRBV7-2
J: TRBJ2-3
size: .
CDR3: CASSSPSTDTQYF
DNA: TGTGCCAGCAGCTCCCCTAGCACAGATACGCAGTATTTT

D: TRBD1
V: TRBV7-9
J: TRBJ2-7
size: .
CDR3: CASSLSRDSPYEQYF
DNA: TGTGCCAGCAGCTTAAGTAGGGACAGCCCCTACGAGCAGTACTTC

D: .
V: TRBV19
J: TRBJ1-1
size: .
CDR3: CASSIGTPNTEAFF
DNA: TGTGCCAGTAGTATAGGGACACCGAACACTGAAGCTTTCTTT

D: .
V: TRBV11-2
J: TRBJ1-1
size: .
CDR3: CASSPPSHPGYF
DNA: TGTGCCAGCAGCCCACCAAGCCACCCAGGGTACTTT

D: .
V: TRBV6-1
J: TRBJ1-6
size: .
CDR3: CASSGTQGWGNSPLHF
DNA: TGTGCCAGCAGTGGAACTCAGGGCTGGGGCAATTCACCCCTCCACTTT

D: TRBD1
V: TRBV2
J: TRBJ1-1
size: .
CDR3: CASSDRGRTEAFF
DNA: TGTGCCAGCAGTGACAGGGGGAGAACTGAAGCTTTCTTT

D: .
V: TRBV5-5
J: TRBJ1-1
size: .
CDR3: CASNFRDTKNTEAFF
DNA: TGTGCCAGCAACTTTAGGGACACCAAGAACACTGAAGCTTTCTTT

D: .
V: TRBV7-9
J: TRBJ2-5
size: .
CDR3: CASSLVDQETQYF
DNA: TGTGCCAGCAGCCTAGTAGACCAAGAGACCCAGTACTTC

D: .
V: TRBV18
J: TRBJ1-2
size: .
CDR3: CASSPPWTEPYGYTF
DNA: TGTGCCAGCTCACCACCCTGGACAGAGCCCTATGGCTACACCTTC

D: TRBD1
V: TRBV14
J: TRBJ2-5
size: .
CDR3: CASSLSGGRWTQYF
DNA: TGTGCCAGCAGTCTGTCAGGGGGCCGGTGGACCCAGTACTTC

D: .
V: TRBV30
J: TRBJ1-4
size: .
CDR3: CASWGGRGEKLFF
DNA: TGTGCCTCCTGGGGGGGTCGGGGTGAAAAACTGTTTTTT

D: .
V: TRBV10-3
J: TRBJ1-2
size: .
CDR3: CAISEHRQKNYGYTF
DNA: TGTGCCATCAGCGAACATAGACAGAAAAACTATGGCTACACCTTC